Given below is one T cell receptor (beta chain) in context. The antigen remains unidentified. This CDR3 has 12 amino acids. The V end lost 6 bases, the J end lost 8 bases, and 10 bases lay between the germline ends. In germline, CDR1 is MNHEY, CDR2 SMNVEV (reference sequence). The sample originates from a study of T cell responses to AZD1222 COVID-19 vaccine. Study results and limitations: Samples come after the peak T cell response, not at day 14. The donors showed a predominance of white British ancestry and of females, with possible underestimation of clonal diversity.

This table comes from immunoSEQ multiplex PCR, and its TCRdb copy is limited to in-frame clones, with some not included. The table includes 150,000 to 200,000 clones, over 85% detected once. This clonotype was sampled from an adult in good health. This sequence joins TRBV27 and TRBJ1-4; possibly TRBD1 for D (6 bases). The source was peripheral blood, collected on day 0 of AZD1222 vaccination. Written as DNA, the CDR3 is TGTGCCAGCAGACAGGGAGGAGAAAAACTGTTTTTT. It encodes CASRQGGEKLFF. The full variable domain, rest sourced from reference TRBV27 and TRBJ1-4, is EAQVTQNPRYLITVTGKKLTVTCSQNMNHEYMSWYRQDPGLGLRQIYYSMNVEVTDKGDVPEGYKVSRKEKRNFPLILESPSPNQTSLYFCASRQGGEKLFFGSGTQLSVL.